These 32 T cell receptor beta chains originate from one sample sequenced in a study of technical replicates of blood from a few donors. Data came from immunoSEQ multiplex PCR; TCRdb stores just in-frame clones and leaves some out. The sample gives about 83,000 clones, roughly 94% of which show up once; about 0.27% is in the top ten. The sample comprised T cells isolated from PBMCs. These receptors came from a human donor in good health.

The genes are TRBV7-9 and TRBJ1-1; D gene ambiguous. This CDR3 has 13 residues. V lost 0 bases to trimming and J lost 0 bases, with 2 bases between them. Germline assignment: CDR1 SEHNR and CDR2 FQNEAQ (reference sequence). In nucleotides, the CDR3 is TGTGCCAGCAGCTTAGCTATGAACACTGAAGCTTTCTTT. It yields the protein CASSLAMNTEAFF.

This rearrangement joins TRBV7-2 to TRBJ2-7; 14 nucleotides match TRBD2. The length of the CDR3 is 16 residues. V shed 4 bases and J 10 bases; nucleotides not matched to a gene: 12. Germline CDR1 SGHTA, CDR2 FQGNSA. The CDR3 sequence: CASSSIGTSGSLQQYF. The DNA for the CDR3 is TGTGCCAGCAGCTCCATAGGGACTAGCGGGAGTCTTCAACAGTACTTC.

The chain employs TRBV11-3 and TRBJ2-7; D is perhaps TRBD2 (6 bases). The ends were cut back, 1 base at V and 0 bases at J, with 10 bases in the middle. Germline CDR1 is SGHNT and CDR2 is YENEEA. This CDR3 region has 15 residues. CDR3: CASSLGGEVSYEQYF. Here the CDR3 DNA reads TGTGCCAGCAGCTTAGGAGGGGAGGTCTCCTACGAGCAGTACTTC.

The CDR3 region is CASSTGGIAVAGELFF. The CDR3 nucleotides read TGCGCCAGCAGCACAGGGGGCATTGCGGTCGCCGGGGAGCTGTTTTTT. This rearrangement joins TRBV5-1 to TRBJ2-2; 9 nucleotides match TRBD1. The CDR3 totals 16 residues. Per the germline V gene, CDR1 is SGHRS and CDR2 is YFSETQ. V trimming: 4 bases; J trimming: 6 bases; junction bases outside the gene matches: 10.

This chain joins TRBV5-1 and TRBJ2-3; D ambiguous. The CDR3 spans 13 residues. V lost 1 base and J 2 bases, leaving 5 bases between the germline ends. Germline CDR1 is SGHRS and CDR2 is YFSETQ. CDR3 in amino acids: CASSLPNTDTQYF. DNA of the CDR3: TGCGCCAGCAGCTTGCCCAACACAGATACGCAGTATTTT.

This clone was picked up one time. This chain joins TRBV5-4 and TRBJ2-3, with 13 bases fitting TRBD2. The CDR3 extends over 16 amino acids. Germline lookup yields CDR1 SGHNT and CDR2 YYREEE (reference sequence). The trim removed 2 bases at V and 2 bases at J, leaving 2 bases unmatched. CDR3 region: CASSFGLAGVTDTQYF. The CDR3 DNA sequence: TGTGCCAGCAGCTTTGGACTAGCGGGAGTCACAGATACGCAGTATTTT.

This chain's CDR3 is CASMGQGDPGNTIYF. The DNA of the CDR3 is TGTGCCAGTATGGGACAGGGGGATCCTGGAAACACCATATATTTT. V and J are TRBV19 and TRBJ1-3; TRBD1 matches at 11 bases. Germline CDR1 and CDR2: LNHDA and SQIVND (reference sequence). Trimming removed 7 bases from V and 2 bases from J; junction bases left unmatched: 4. CDR3 length: 15 amino acids. The full variable domain, with the rest looked up from reference TRBV19 and TRBJ1-3, is DGGITQSPKYLFRKEGQNVTLSCEQNLNHDAMYWYRQDPGQGLRLIYYSQIVNDFQKGDIAEGYSVSREKKESFPLTVTSAQKNPTAFYLCASMGQGDPGNTIYFGEGSWLTVV.

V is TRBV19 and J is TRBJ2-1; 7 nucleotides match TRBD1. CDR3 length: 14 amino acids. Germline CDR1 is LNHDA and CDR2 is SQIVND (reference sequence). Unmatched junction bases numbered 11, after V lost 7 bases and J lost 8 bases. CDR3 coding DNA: TGTGCCAGTAATGACCGGGACAGCTTCGATGAGCAGTTCTTC. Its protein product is CASNDRDSFDEQFF.

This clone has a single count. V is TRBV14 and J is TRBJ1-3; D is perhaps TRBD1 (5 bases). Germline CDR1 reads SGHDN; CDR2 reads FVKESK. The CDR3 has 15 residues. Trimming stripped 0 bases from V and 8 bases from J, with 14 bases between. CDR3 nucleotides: TGTGCCAGCAGCCAAGATATCGGTATAGGGGACACCATATATTTT. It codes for CASSQDIGIGDTIYF.

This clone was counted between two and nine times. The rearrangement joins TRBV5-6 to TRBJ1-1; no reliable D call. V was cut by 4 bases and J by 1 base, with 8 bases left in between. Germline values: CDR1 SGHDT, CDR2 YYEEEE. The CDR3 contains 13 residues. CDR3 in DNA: TGTGCCAGCAGCCTTTCACAGAACACTGAAGCTTTCTTT. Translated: CASSLSQNTEAFF.

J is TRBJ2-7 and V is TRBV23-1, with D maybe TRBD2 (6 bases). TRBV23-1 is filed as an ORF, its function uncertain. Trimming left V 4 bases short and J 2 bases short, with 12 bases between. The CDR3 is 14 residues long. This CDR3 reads CASSRFGGTYEQYF. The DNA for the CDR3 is TGCGCCAGCAGTCGTTTTGGCGGGACCTACGAGCAGTACTTC.

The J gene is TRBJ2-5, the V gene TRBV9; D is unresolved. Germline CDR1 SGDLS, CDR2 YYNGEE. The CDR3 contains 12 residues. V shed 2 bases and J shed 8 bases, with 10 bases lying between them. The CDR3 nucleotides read TGTGCCAGCAGCGTTTCAGAGGATACCCAGTACTTC. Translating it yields CASSVSEDTQYF.

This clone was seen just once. Written as DNA, the CDR3 is TGTGCCAGCAGCCTCGGGACAGTCGAGCAGTACTTC. The encoded protein is CASSLGTVEQYF. V and J are TRBV7-9 and TRBJ2-7, with 7 bases that match TRBD1. The CDR3 consists of 12 residues. V trimming: 5 bases; J trimming: 6 bases; junction bases outside the gene matches: 4. Germline V lookup: CDR1 SEHNR, CDR2 FQNEAQ (reference sequence).

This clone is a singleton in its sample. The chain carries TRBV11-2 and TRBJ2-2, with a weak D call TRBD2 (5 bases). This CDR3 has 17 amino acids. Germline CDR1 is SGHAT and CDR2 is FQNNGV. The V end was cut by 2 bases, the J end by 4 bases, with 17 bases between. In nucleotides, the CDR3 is TGTGCCAGCAGCTTACGGATTTCGGGATCGGGCACCGGGGAGCTGTTTTTT. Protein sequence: CASSLRISGSGTGELFF.

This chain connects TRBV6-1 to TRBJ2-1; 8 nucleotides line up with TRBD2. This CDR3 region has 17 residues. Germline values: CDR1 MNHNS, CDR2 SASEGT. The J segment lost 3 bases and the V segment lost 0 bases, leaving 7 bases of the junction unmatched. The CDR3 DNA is TGTGCCAGCAGTGAAGCTGGTGGGAGCGGGAGCTACAATGAGCAGTTCTTC. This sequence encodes CASSEAGGSGSYNEQFF.

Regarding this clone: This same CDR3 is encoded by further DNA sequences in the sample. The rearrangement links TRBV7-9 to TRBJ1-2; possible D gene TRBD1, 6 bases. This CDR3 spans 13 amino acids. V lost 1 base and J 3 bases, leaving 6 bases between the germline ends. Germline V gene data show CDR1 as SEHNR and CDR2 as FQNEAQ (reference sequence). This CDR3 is CASSLGTDYGYTF. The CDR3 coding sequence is TGTGCCAGCAGCTTAGGGACAGACTATGGCTACACCTTC.

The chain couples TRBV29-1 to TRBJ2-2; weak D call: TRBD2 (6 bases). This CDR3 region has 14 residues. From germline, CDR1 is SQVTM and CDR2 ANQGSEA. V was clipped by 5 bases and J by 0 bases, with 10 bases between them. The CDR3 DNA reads TGCAGCGTTCTCCGGGGGACGAACACCGGGGAGCTGTTTTTT. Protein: CSVLRGTNTGELFF.

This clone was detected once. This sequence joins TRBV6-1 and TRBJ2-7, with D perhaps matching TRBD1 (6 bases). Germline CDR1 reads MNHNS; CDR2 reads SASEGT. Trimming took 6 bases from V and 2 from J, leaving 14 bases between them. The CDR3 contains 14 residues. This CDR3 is CASRKLQGTYEQYF. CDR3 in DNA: TGTGCCAGCAGGAAGTTACAGGGTACCTACGAGCAGTACTTC.

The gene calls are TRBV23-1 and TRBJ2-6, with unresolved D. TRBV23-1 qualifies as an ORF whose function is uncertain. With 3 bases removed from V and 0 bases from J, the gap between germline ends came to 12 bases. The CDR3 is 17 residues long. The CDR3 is CASSQCVHNSGANVLTF. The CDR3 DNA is TGCGCCAGCAGTCAGTGTGTTCACAACTCTGGGGCCAACGTCCTGACTTTC.

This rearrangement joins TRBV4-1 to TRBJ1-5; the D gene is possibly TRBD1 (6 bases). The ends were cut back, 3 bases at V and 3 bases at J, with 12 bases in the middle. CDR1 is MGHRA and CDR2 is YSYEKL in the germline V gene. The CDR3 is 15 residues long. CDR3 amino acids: CASSQAAGVNQPQHF. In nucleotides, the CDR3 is TGCGCCAGCAGCCAGGCTGCAGGGGTCAATCAGCCCCAGCATTTT.

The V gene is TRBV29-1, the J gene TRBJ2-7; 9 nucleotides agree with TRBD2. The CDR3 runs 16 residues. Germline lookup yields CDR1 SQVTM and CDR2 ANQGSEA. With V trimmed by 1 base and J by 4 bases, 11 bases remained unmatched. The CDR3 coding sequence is TGCAGCGTTGAAGGGCTAGCGGGATCTGGGCAGTACGAGCAGTACTTC. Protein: CSVEGLAGSGQYEQYF.

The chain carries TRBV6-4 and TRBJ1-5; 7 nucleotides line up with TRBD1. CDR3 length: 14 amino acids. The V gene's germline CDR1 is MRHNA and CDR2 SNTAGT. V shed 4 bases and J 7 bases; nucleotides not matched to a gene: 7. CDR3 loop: CASSVEAGGQPQHF. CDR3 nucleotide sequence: TGTGCCAGCAGTGTGGAGGCAGGGGGACAGCCCCAGCATTTT.

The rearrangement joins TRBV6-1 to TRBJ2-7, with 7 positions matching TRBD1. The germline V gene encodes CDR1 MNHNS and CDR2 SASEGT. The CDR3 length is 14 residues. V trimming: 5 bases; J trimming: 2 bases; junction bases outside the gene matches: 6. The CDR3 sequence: CASSWDSATYEQYF. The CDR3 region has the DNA TGTGCCAGCAGTTGGGACAGCGCGACCTACGAGCAGTACTTC.

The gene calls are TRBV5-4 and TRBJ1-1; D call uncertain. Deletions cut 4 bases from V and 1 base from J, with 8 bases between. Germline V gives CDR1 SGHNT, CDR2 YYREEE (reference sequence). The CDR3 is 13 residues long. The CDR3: CASSRTENTEAFF. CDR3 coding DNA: TGTGCCAGCAGCCGTACAGAGAACACTGAAGCTTTCTTT.

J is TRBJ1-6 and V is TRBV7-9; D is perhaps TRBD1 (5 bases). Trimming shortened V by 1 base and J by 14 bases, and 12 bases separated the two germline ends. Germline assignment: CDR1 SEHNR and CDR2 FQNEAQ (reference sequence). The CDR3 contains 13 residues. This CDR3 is CASSLGTTEALHF. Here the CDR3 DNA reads TGTGCCAGCAGCTTAGGGACAACCGAAGCCCTCCACTTT.

The CDR3 is CASSFGGPHQGEQFF. CDR3 nucleotide sequence: TGTGCCAGCAGCTTCGGGGGGCCACATCAAGGTGAGCAGTTCTTC. The V call is TRBV7-9, the J call TRBJ2-1; tentative D call: TRBD2 (7 bases). The CDR3 totals 15 residues. The germline CDR1 and CDR2 sequences are SEHNR and FQNEAQ (reference sequence). Trimming took 3 bases from V and 9 from J, leaving 18 bases between them.

CDR3 nucleotide sequence: TGTGCCAGCGTAAGACAGGGCTCGAACACCGGGGAGCTGTTTTTT. Encoded protein: CASVRQGSNTGELFF. The chain carries TRBV2 and TRBJ2-2; 7 bases fit TRBD1. J lost 0 bases, V lost 8 bases, and 6 bases had no gene match. The V gene's germline CDR1 is SNHLY and CDR2 FYNNEI. CDR3 length: 15 amino acids. The variable domain in full, with the rest retrieved from reference TRBV2 and TRBJ2-2, is EPEVTQTPSHQVTQMGQEVILRCVPISNHLYFYWYRQILGQKVEFLVSFYNNEISEKSEIFDDQFSVERPDGSNFTLKIRSTKLEDSAMYFCASVRQGSNTGELFFGEGSRLTVL.

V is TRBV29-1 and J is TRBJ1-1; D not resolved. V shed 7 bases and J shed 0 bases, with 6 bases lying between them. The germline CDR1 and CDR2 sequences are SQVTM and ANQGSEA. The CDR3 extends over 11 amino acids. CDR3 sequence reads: CSARMNTEAFF. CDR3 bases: TGCAGCGCCCGTATGAACACTGAAGCTTTCTTT.

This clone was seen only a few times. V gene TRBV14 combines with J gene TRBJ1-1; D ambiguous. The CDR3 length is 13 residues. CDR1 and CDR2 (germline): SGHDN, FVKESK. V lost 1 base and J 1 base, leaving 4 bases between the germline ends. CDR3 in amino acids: CASSQVWNTEAFF. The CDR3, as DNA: TGTGCCAGCAGCCAAGTATGGAACACTGAAGCTTTCTTT.

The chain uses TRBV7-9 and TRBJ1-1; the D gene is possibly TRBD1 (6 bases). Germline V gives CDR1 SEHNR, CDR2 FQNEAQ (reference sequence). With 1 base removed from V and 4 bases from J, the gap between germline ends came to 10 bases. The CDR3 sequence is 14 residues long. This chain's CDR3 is CASSLEQGATEAFF. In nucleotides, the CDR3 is TGTGCCAGCAGCTTAGAACAGGGAGCCACTGAAGCTTTCTTT.

CDR3 nucleotides: TGTGCCAGCAGCGGGACAGGGGGCGGGCGCAATCAGCCCCAGCATTTT. This translates into CASSGTGGGRNQPQHF. J is TRBJ1-5 and V is TRBV6-6; 12 nucleotides match TRBD1. The CDR3 is 16 amino acids. J was trimmed by 2 bases and V by 6 bases; bases with no gene match: 5. Per germline, CDR1 MNHNY and CDR2 SVGAGI (reference sequence).

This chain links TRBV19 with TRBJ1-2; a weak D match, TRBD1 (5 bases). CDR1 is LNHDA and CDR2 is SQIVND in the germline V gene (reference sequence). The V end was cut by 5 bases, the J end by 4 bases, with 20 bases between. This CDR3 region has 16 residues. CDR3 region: CASSRPVQASFYGYTF. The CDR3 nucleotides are TGTGCCAGTAGTCGCCCGGTACAGGCCTCATTCTATGGCTACACCTTC. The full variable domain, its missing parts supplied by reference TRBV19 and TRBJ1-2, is DGGITQSPKYLFRKEGQNVTLSCEQNLNHDAMYWYRQDPGQGLRLIYYSQIVNDFQKGDIAEGYSVSREKKESFPLTVTSAQKNPTAFYLCASSRPVQASFYGYTFGSGTRLTVV.